Detailed here is one TCR beta chain. Naive CD8 cells lacked CD45RO, underwent positive selection for CCR7 and left out terminally differentiated effector memory CD45RA+ cells. The entry originates in a study of shared clonotypes between healthy human individuals. Trimming cost V 6 bases and J 11 bases; bases outside gene matches: 9. The CDR3 has 13 amino acids. Germline CDR1 and CDR2: MNHEY and SMNVEV (reference sequence). Sequencing was performed with immunoSEQ multiplex PCR; in TCRdb, only in-frame clones are kept and a portion is missing. Seen here are nearly 600,000 clones, around 95% observed once, and the top ten hold about 0.11%.

The rearrangement uses TRBV27 and TRBJ1-5; TRBD1 agrees at 8 bases. Sequencing was carried out using naive CD8+ T cells sorted from blood. The TCR sequence derives from a woman aged 25 to 39 in good health. CDR3 residues: CASRPGTGQAQHF. Here the CDR3 DNA reads TGTGCCAGCAGACCGGGGACAGGTCAAGCCCAGCATTTT.